The 21 T cell receptor beta chains reported below all come from one sample, sequenced in a study of OX40 agonist ivuxolimab in advanced cancers. This table comes from immunoSEQ multiplex PCR, and its TCRdb copy is limited to in-frame clones, with some not included. The sample contains about 63,000 clones, 75% to 90% of which appear only once. The sample consisted of CD4+ or CD8+ T cells sorted from blood, taken in a trial of the OX40 agonist ivuxolimab. The receptors come from an adult with an advanced solid tumor such as melanoma, head and neck, liver or kidney cancer.

V and J are TRBV10-1 and TRBJ2-1; the match to TRBD1 covers 7 bases. The V segment lost 0 bases and the J segment 7 bases; nucleotides outside the gene matches: 6. Germline V lookup: CDR1 WNHNN, CDR2 SYGVQD (reference sequence). The CDR3 runs to 15 residues. The CDR3 bases are TGCGCCAGCAGTGAGTCGGAGACAGGGCCAAATGAGCAGTTCTTC. Encoded protein: CASSESETGPNEQFF.

CDR3 DNA: TGTGCCAGCAGCGTCCCCCAGGGGGCGCAAACCTACGAGCAGTACTTC. It specifies CASSVPQGAQTYEQYF. The genes are TRBV11-3 and TRBJ2-7, with 8 bases matching TRBD1. Per germline, CDR1 SGHNT and CDR2 YENEEA. Trimming at V came to 5 bases and at J to 2 bases, leaving 11 bases not matched to a gene. The length of the CDR3 is 16 residues.

The chain combines TRBV6-5 with TRBJ2-2; TRBD1 matches 7 bases. The CDR3 covers 14 residues. The germline V gene encodes CDR1 MNHEY and CDR2 SVGAGI. The ends lost 7 bases at V and 6 bases at J; junction bases unmatched: 8. CDR3 sequence (DNA): TGTGCCAGCACTACTATTGGGACAGCCGGGGAGCTGTTTTTT. Its translation is CASTTIGTAGELFF.

V usage is TRBV27 and J usage is TRBJ1-2; TRBD1 aligns across 7 bases. Germline values: CDR1 MNHEY, CDR2 SMNVEV (reference sequence). Trimming removed 5 bases from V and 6 bases from J; junction bases left unmatched: 18. This CDR3 contains 17 residues. CDR3 loop: CASSNWTGRLGEDGYTF. Here the CDR3 DNA reads TGTGCCAGCAGTAATTGGACAGGCCGTCTAGGGGAGGATGGCTACACCTTC.

V is TRBV7-9 and J is TRBJ2-5; D is ambiguous. Trimming cost V 4 bases and J 4 bases, with 22 bases left between them. CDR1 and CDR2 from the germline V gene are SEHNR and FQNEAQ (reference sequence). The CDR3 has 17 residues. CDR3 amino acids: CASSSIRTDAWGETQYF. The CDR3 DNA reads TGTGCCAGCAGCTCGATCCGGACCGATGCCTGGGGAGAGACCCAGTACTTC.

The CDR3 reads CASNHGLGNEQYF. CDR3 bases: TGTGCCAGTAACCACGGTCTGGGGAACGAGCAGTACTTC. The V gene is TRBV19, the J gene TRBJ2-7; no clear D. CDR3 length equals 13 residues. CDR1 and CDR2 from the germline V gene are LNHDA and SQIVND (reference sequence). V was pared by 7 bases and J by 5 bases, with 15 bases between.

The rearrangement joins TRBV7-2 to TRBJ1-6; D gene ambiguous. CDR1 and CDR2 (germline): SGHTA, FQGNSA. V was shortened by 5 bases and J by 9 bases, with 5 bases between the two germline ends. CDR3 length: 11 amino acids. The CDR3 DNA is TGTGCCAGCAGCCTGGGTTCACCCCTCCACTTT. It translates to CASSLGSPLHF. Using reference TRBV7-2 and TRBJ1-6 for the parts outside the CDR3, the full variable domain is GAGVSQSPSNKVTEKGKDVELRCDPISGHTALYWYRQSLGQGLEFLIYFQGNSAPDKSGLPSDRFSAERTGGSVSTLTIQRTQQEDSAVYLCASSLGSPLHFGNGTRLTVT.

The V and J genes are TRBV29-1 and TRBJ2-1; D remains ambiguous. CDR3 size: 15 residues. Germline V CDR1 and CDR2: SQVTM, ANQGSEA. V was cut by 4 bases and J by 2 bases, with 15 bases left in between. The CDR3 nucleotides are TGCAGCGTTGTACCCCCAACAGTTACCTACAATGAGCAGTTCTTC. Protein: CSVVPPTVTYNEQFF.

CDR3 residues: CASSETGRGPFYEQYF. CDR3 nucleotide sequence: TGTGCCAGCAGTGAAACGGGCAGGGGGCCGTTCTACGAGCAGTACTTC. This chain connects TRBV6-1 to TRBJ2-7; 8 nucleotides line up with TRBD1. Germline V gene data show CDR1 as MNHNS and CDR2 as SASEGT. The CDR3 has 16 amino acids. The trim removed 2 bases at V and 3 bases at J, leaving 9 bases unmatched.

This clone was recorded only once. This chain links TRBV28 with TRBJ2-1; D is possibly TRBD1 or TRBD2 (5 bases each). Germline V lookup: CDR1 MDHEN, CDR2 SYDVKM. This CDR3 region has 12 residues. V was cut by 9 bases and J by 4 bases, with 10 bases left in between. The CDR3 loop is CASRDEYNEQFF. The CDR3 DNA reads as TGTGCCAGTCGGGACGAGTACAATGAGCAGTTCTTC.

This clone was seen a few times. The junction does not match germline at one end; this may be a read error. The chain is built from TRBV6-1 and TRBJ2-1; D is uncertain. The CDR3 is made up of 15 amino acids. CDR1 and CDR2 from the germline V gene are MNHNS and SASEGT. This chain's CDR3 is CASSEWFDSNNEQFF. CDR3 nucleotide sequence: TGTGCCAGCAGTGAATGGTTCGACTCCAACAATGAGCAGTTCTTC.

V and J are TRBV6-5 and TRBJ2-7; D is ambiguous. Trimming cost V 6 bases and J 0 bases, with 6 bases left between them. Germline loops: CDR1 MNHEY, CDR2 SVGAGI. CDR3 length equals 12 residues. In DNA, the CDR3 is TGTGCCAGCAGCCCCGGCTCCTACGAGCAGTACTTC. This sequence encodes CASSPGSYEQYF.

J is TRBJ1-4 and V is TRBV6-5, with D perhaps TRBD1 (6 bases). From germline, CDR1 is MNHEY and CDR2 SVGAGI. This CDR3 has 15 residues. Trimming took 2 bases from V and 6 from J, leaving 13 bases between them. The CDR3 is CASSYMAGAHEKLFF. CDR3 coding DNA: TGTGCCAGCAGTTACATGGCAGGGGCCCATGAAAAACTGTTTTTT.

The V and J genes are TRBV29-1 and TRBJ2-1; D is undetermined. The CDR3 has 14 amino acids. The germline V gene has CDR1 SQVTM and CDR2 ANQGSEA. The V gene lost 7 bases and the J gene lost 4 bases, with 17 bases spanning the gap. The CDR3 sequence is CSADGLVGYNEQFF. The CDR3 DNA reads TGCAGCGCGGATGGGCTAGTGGGTTACAATGAGCAGTTCTTC.

This clone was observed once. The gene calls are TRBV12-5 and TRBJ2-5; TRBD1 might be the D (6 bases). The CDR3 covers 15 residues. The ends were cut back, 4 bases at V and 2 bases at J, with 14 bases in the middle. The germline gives CDR1 LGHNT, CDR2 FRNRAP. CDR3 sequence reads: CASGSGHLKQETQYF. CDR3 coding DNA: TGTGCTAGTGGTTCGGGACACCTTAAGCAAGAGACCCAGTACTTC. Combining the CDR3 with reference TRBV12-5 and TRBJ2-5 gives the whole variable domain DARVTQTPRHKVTEMGQEVTMRCQPILGHNTVFWYRQTMMQGLELLAYFRNRAPLDDSGMPKDRFSAEMPDATLATLKIQPSEPRDSAVYFCASGSGHLKQETQYFGPGTRLLVL.

CDR3 sequence (DNA): TGTGCCAGCAGCTTATCGGTCGGGTGGAGTGAAGCTTTCTTT. Amino acids: CASSLSVGWSEAFF. The chain is built from TRBV11-2 and TRBJ1-1; D gene ambiguous. Germline lookup yields CDR1 SGHAT and CDR2 FQNNGV. V lost 2 bases, J lost 7 bases, and 14 bases lay in between. The CDR3 has 14 residues.

The V call is TRBV6-4, the J call TRBJ2-3; D possibly corresponds to TRBD2 (6 bases). CDR1 MRHNA and CDR2 SNTAGT come from the germline V gene. The CDR3 sequence is 13 residues long. V was trimmed by 2 bases and J by 9 bases, leaving 12 bases between them. CDR3 nucleotide sequence: TGTGCCAGCAGTGACGCCGGGGCGGGGACGCAGTATTTT. It is translated as CASSDAGAGTQYF.

The J gene is TRBJ2-2, the V gene TRBV27; the match to TRBD2 covers 7 bases. From germline, CDR1 is MNHEY and CDR2 SMNVEV (reference sequence). The CDR3 covers 15 residues. The ends lost 1 base at V and 7 bases at J; junction bases unmatched: 6. CDR3 residues: CASSLYRREGGELFF. In DNA, the CDR3 is TGTGCCAGCAGTTTATATCGGAGGGAGGGCGGGGAGCTGTTTTTT.

V gene TRBV7-9 combines with J gene TRBJ2-7; the D gene is possibly TRBD1 (5 bases). Trimming took 5 bases from V and 0 from J, leaving 8 bases between them. This CDR3 contains 13 residues. Germline CDR1 and CDR2: SEHNR and FQNEAQ (reference sequence). Written as DNA, the CDR3 is TGTGCCAGCAGCCTACAGGCCTCCTACGAGCAGTACTTC. Its translation is CASSLQASYEQYF.

The V call is TRBV19, the J call TRBJ2-7; D remains ambiguous. V lost 7 bases and J lost 0, with 13 bases in between. Germline V gene sequence: CDR1 LNHDA, CDR2 SQIVND (reference sequence). The CDR3 is 14 residues long. The CDR3 loop is CASTARHPSYEQYF. The DNA of the CDR3 is TGTGCCAGTACCGCCAGACATCCCTCCTACGAGCAGTACTTC.

In DNA, the CDR3 is TGTGCCAGCAGCCAAGAACTAGCGGGGGCATTTTCCTACGAGCAGTACTTC. Amino acid sequence: CASSQELAGAFSYEQYF. The V gene is TRBV4-2, the J gene TRBJ2-7; 11 nucleotides agree with TRBD2. Germline CDR1 and CDR2: LGHNA and YNFKEQ. V trimming: 0 bases; J trimming: 1 base; junction bases outside the gene matches: 5. The length of the CDR3 is 17 residues.